This TCR beta chain came from a study of control samples from healthy donors and cancer patients. Assay: immunoSEQ multiplex PCR; the TCRdb copy retains only in-frame clones and omits some. This sample carries some 21,000 clones, about 85% of them seen once, and the ten largest clones take around 38%. This clone was recorded only once. This receptor was obtained from a man between 60 and 75 years old with head and neck cancer. The sequencing input was PBMCs.

This chain's CDR3 is CASSYSGTYEQYV. The CDR3, as DNA: TGTGCCAGCAGTTACTCGGGGACGTACGAGCAGTACGTC. This rearrangement joins TRBV6-6 to TRBJ2-7; D possibly uses TRBD1 or TRBD2 (5 bases each). The germline CDR1 and CDR2 sequences are MNHNY and SVGAGI (reference sequence). V lost 0 bases and J lost 4, with 7 bases in between. The CDR3 has 13 amino acids.